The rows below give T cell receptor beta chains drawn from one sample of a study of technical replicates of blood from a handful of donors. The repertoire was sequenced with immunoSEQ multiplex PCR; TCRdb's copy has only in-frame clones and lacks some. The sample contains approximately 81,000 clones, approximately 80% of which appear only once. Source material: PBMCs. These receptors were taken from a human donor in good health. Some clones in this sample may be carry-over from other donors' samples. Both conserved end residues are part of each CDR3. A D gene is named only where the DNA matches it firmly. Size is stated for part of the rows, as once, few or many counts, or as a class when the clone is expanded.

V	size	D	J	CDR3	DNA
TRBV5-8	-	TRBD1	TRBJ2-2	CASSSTGTVNTGELFF	TGTGCCAGCAGCAGCACCGGGACAGTGAACACCGGGGAGCTGTTTTTT
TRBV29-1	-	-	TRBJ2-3	CSVGGDITDTQYF	TGCAGCGTTGGGGGAGACATCACAGATACGCAGTATTTT
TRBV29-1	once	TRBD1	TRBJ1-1	CSAGTEGTEAFF	TGCAGCGCCGGGACAGAGGGGACTGAAGCTTTCTTT
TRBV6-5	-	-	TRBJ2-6	CASSYSVTNGANVLTF	TGTGCCAGCAGTTACTCGGTTACAAACGGGGCCAACGTCCTGACTTTC
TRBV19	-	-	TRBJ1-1	CASTIRELKEAFF	TGTGCCAGTACCATCCGGGAGCTTAAGGAAGCTTTCTTT
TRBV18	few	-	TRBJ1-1	CASSDRDDTEAFF	TGTGCCAGCTCAGACAGAGATGACACTGAAGCTTTCTTT
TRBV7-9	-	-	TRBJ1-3	CASSRAGGLGNTIYF	TGTGCCAGCAGCCGGGCGGGGGGCCTTGGAAACACCATATATTTT
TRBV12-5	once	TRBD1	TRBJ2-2	CASGLGTTGRTGELFF	TGTGCTAGTGGTTTGGGGACGACAGGGCGGACCGGGGAGCTGTTTTTT
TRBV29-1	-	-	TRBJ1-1	CSVVDPGTEAFF	TGCAGCGTTGTAGACCCGGGAACTGAAGCTTTCTTT
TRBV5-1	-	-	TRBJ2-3	CASSPGVTATDTQYF	TGCGCCAGCAGCCCAGGGGTGACGGCCACAGATACGCAGTATTTT
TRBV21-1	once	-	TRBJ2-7	CASTKPGLAGFYEQYF	TGTGCCAGCACCAAACCGGGGCTAGCGGGATTCTACGAGCAGTACTTC
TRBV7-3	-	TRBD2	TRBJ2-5	CASSLTGLAGRWGETQYF	TGTGCCAGCAGCTTAACGGGACTAGCGGGTCGCTGGGGGGAGACCCAGTACTTC
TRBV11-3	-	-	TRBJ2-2	CASSMDSTGELFF	TGTGCCAGCAGCATGGACAGCACCGGGGAGCTGTTTTTT
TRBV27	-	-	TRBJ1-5	CASSLGWPRDQPQHF	TGTGCCAGCAGTTTAGGTTGGCCGCGGGATCAGCCCCAGCATTTT
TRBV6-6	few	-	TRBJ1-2	CASRPPTDYGYTF	TGTGCCAGCAGACCCCCGACAGACTATGGCTACACCTTC
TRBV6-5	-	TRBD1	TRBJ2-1	CASSYGTANNEQFF	TGTGCCAGCAGTTACGGGACAGCGAACAATGAGCAGTTCTTC